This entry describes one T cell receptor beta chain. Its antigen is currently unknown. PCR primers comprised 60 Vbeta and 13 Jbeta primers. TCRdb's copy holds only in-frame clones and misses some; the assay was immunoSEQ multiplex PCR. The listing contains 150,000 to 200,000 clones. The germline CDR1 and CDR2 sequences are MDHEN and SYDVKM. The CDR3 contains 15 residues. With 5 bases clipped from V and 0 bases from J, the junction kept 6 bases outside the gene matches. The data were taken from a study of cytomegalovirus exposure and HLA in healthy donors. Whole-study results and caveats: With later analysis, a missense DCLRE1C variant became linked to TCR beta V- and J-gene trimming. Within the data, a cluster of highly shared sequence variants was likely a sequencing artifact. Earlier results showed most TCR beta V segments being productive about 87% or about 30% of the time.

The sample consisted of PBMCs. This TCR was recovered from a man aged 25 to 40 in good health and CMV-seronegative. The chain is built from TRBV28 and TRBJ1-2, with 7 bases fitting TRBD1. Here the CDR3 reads CASSPGTATNYGYTF. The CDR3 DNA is TGTGCCAGCAGTCCCGGGACAGCAACTAACTATGGCTACACCTTC.